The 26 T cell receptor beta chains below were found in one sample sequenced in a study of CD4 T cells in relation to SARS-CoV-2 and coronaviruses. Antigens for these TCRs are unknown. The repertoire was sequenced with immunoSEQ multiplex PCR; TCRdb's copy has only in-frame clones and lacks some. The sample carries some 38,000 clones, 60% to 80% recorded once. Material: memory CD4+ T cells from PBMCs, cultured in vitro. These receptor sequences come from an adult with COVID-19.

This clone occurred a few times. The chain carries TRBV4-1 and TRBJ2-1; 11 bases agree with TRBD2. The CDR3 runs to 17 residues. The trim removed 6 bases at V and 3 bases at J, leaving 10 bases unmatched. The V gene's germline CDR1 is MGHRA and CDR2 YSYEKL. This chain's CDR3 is CASRTHSGTSGYNEQFF. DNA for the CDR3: TGCGCCAGCAGGACCCACTCCGGGACTAGCGGCTACAATGAGCAGTTCTTC.

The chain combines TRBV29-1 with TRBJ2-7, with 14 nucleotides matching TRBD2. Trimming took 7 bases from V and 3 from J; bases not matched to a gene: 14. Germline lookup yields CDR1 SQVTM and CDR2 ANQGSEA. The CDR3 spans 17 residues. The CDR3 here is CSAVGTSGSFALYEQYF. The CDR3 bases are TGCAGCGCGGTTGGGACTAGCGGGAGTTTTGCCCTCTACGAGCAGTACTTC.

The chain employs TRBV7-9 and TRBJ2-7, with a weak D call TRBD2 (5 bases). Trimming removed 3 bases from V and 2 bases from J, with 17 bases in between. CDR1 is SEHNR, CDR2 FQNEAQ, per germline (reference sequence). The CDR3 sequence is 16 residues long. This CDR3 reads CASSFGGGGLTYEQYF. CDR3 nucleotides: TGTGCCAGCAGCTTTGGTGGAGGCGGCTTAACCTACGAGCAGTACTTC.

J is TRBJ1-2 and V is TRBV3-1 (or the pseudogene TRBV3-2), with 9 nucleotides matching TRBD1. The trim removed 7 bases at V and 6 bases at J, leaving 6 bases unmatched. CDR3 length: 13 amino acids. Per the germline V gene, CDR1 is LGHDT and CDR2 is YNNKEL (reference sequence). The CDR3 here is CASTSGTGHGYTF. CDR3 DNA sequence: TGTGCCAGCACCTCCGGGACAGGGCATGGCTACACCTTC.

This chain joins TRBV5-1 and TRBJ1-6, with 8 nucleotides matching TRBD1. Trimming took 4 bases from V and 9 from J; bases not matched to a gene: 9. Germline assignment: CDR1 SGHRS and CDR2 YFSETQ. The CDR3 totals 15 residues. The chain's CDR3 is CASSPETGVSSPLHF. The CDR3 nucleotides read TGCGCCAGCAGCCCCGAGACAGGGGTTAGTTCACCCCTCCACTTT. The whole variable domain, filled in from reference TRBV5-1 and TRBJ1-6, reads KAGVTQTPRYLIKTRGQQVTLSCSPISGHRSVSWYQQTPGQGLQFLFEYFSETQRNKGNFPGRFSGRQFSNSRSEMNVSTLELGDSALYLCASSPETGVSSPLHFGNGTRLTVT.

Here the CDR3 DNA reads TGTGCCAGCAGTTACTCAGGTGCAGTCACAGATACGCAGTATTTT. This gives the protein CASSYSGAVTDTQYF. V is TRBV6-2 or TRBV6-3 and J is TRBJ2-3, with D uncertain. Per germline, CDR1 MNHEY and CDR2 SVGEGT. V lost 0 bases, J lost 2 bases, and 9 bases lay in between. The CDR3 loop spans 15 amino acids.

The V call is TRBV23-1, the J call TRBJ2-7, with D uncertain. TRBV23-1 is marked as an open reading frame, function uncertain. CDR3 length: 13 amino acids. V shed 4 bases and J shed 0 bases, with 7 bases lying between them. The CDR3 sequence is CASSLKSSYEQYF. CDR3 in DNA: TGCGCCAGCAGTCTAAAAAGCTCCTACGAGCAGTACTTC.

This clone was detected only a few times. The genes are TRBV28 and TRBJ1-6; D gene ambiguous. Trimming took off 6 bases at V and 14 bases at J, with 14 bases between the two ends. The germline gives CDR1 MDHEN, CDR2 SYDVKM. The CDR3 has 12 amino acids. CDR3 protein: CASSPIPPTLHF. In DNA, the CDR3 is TGTGCCAGCAGCCCTATACCCCCAACCCTCCACTTT.

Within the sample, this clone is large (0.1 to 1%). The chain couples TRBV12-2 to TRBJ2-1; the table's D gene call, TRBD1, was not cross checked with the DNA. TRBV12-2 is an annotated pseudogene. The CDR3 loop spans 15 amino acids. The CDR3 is CASRVRGPRYNEQFF. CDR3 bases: TGTGCAAGTCGCGTTCGTGGGCCGCGTTACAATGAGCAGTTCTTC.

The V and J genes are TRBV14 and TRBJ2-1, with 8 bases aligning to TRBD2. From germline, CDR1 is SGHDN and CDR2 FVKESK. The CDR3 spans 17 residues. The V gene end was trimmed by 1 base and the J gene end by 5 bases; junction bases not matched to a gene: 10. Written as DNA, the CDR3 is TGTGCCAGCAGCCAAGGAGGCTTAGCGGGGCGAAACAATGAGCAGTTCTTC. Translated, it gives CASSQGGLAGRNNEQFF.

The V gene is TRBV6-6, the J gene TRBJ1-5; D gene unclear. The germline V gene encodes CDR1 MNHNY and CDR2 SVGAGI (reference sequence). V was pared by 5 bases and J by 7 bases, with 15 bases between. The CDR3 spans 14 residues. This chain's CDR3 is CASSITGLGQPQHF. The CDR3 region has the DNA TGTGCCAGCAGTATAACGGGGTTGGGGCAGCCCCAGCATTTT.

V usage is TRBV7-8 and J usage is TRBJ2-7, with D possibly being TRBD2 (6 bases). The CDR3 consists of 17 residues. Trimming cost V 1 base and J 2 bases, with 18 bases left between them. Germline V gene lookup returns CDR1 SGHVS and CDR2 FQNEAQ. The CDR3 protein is CASSLGVRLDTAYEQYF. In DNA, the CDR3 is TGTGCCAGCAGCTTAGGGGTTCGACTAGACACAGCCTACGAGCAGTACTTC. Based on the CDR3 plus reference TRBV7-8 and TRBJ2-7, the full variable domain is GAGVSQSPRYKVAKRGQDVALRCDPISGHVSLFWYQQALGQGPEFLTYFQNEAQLDKSGLPSDRFFAERPEGSVSTLKIQRTQQEDSAVYLCASSLGVRLDTAYEQYFGPGTRLTVT.

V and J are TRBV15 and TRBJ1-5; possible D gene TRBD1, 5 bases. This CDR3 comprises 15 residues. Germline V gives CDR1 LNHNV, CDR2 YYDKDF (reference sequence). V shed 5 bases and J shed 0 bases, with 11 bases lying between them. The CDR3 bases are TGTGCCACCAGCCGGGACGGAAATAGCAATCAGCCCCAGCATTTT. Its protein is CATSRDGNSNQPQHF.

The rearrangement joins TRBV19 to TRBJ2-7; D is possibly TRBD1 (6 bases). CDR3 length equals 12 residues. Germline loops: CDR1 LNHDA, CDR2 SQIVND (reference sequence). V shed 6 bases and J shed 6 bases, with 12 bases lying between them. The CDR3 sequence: CASRQQGTEQYF. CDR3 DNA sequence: TGTGCCAGTAGACAACAGGGTACCGAGCAGTACTTC.

Here the CDR3 reads CSARDLAEQYF. CDR3 bases: TGCAGTGCTAGAGATCTGGCCGAGCAGTACTTC. The V gene is TRBV20-1, the J gene TRBJ2-7; no clear D gene. Germline CDR1 is DFQATT and CDR2 is SNEGSKA (reference sequence). V was shortened by 0 bases and J by 6 bases, with 6 bases between the two germline ends. The CDR3 has 11 residues.

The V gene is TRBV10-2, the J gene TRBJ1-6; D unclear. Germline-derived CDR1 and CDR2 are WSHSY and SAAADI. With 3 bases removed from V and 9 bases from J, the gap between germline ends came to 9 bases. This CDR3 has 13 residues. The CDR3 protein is CASSDFRVSPLHF. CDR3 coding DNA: TGCGCCAGCAGTGATTTTCGGGTTTCACCCCTCCACTTT.

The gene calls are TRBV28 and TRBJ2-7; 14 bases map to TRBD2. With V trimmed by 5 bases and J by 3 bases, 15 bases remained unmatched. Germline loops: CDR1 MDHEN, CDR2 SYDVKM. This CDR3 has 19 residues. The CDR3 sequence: CASSAISLGTSGSYYEQYF. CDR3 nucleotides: TGTGCCAGCAGTGCTATATCTCTCGGGACTAGCGGGAGCTACTACGAGCAGTACTTC.

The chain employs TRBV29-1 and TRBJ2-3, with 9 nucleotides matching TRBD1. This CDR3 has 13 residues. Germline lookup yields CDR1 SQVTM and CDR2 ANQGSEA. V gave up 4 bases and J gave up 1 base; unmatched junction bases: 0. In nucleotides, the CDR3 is TGCAGCGTTGGGACAGGGGGCACAGATACGCAGTATTTT. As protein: CSVGTGGTDTQYF.

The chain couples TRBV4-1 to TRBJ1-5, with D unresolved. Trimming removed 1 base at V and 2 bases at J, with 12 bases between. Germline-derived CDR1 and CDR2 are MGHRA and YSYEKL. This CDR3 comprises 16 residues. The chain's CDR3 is CASSQVALLGNQPQHF. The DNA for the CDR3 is TGCGCCAGCAGCCAAGTCGCCCTTTTGGGCAATCAGCCCCAGCATTTT.

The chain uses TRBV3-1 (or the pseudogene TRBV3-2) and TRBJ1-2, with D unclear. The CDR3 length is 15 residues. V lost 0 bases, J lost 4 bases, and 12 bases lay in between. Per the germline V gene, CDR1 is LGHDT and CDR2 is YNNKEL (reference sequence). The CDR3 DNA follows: TGTGCCAGCAGCCAAGATACGGAGGACTTCTATGGCTACACCTTC. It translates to CASSQDTEDFYGYTF.

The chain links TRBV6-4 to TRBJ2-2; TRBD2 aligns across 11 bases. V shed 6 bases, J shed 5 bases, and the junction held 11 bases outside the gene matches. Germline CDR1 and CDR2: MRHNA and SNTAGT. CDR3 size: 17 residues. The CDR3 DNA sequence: TGTGCCAGCAGCCTACTAGCGGGAGCCCCAGGGACCGGGGAGCTGTTTTTT. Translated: CASSLLAGAPGTGELFF.

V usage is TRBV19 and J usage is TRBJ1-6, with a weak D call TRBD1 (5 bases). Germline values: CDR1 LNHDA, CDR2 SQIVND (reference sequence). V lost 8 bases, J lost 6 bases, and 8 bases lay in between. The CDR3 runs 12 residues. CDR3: CASQTVNSPLHF. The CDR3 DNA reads TGTGCCAGTCAGACAGTTAATTCACCCCTCCACTTT.

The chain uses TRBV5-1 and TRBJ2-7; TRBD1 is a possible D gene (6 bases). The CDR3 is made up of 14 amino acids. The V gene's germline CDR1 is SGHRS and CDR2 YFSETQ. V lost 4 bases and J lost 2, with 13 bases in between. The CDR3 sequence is CASSLQGKAYEQYF. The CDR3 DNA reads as TGCGCCAGCAGCCTGCAGGGGAAGGCCTACGAGCAGTACTTC.

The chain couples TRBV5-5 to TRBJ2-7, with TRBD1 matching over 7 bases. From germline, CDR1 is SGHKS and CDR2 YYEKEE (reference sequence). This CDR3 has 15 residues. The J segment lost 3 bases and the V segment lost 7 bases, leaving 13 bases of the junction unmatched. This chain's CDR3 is CASQLTGTVNYEQYF. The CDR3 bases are TGTGCCAGCCAACTAACCGGGACAGTGAACTACGAGCAGTACTTC.

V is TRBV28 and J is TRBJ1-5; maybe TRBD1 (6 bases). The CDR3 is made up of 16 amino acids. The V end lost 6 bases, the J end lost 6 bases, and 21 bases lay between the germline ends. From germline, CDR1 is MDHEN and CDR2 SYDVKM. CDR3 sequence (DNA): TGTGCCAGCAGCCTATACCCCGCAGGGGAAGGTCAGCCCCAGCATTTT. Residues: CASSLYPAGEGQPQHF.

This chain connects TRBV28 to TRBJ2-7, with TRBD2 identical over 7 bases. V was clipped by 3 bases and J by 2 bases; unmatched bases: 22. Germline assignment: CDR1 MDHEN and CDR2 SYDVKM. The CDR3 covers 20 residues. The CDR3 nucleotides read TGTGCCAGCAGTTTTTCAATTTTTCGTCTAGCGGCGAAGTCCACCTACGAGCAGTACTTC. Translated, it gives CASSFSIFRLAAKSTYEQYF.